Listed below are T cell receptor beta chains from one sample, sequenced in a study of coeliac disease. The repertoire was sequenced with immunoSEQ multiplex PCR; TCRdb's copy has only in-frame clones and lacks some. The table has thousands of clones, 55% to 65% seen once; the top ten hold 9.4%. The sequencing sample was made of intraepithelial lymphocytes from the gut. The receptors were gathered from an older man with active celiac disease. Each CDR3 is given with its conserved first and last residue. Each record gives: J gene, V gene, D gene, clone size, CDR3 protein, CDR3 DNA. A D gene is named only where the DNA matches it firmly. Expanded clones get a size class; other rows say once, few or many, or leave the size out.

j_gene: TRBJ1-5
v_gene: TRBV27
d_gene: TRBD1
abundance: large
CDR3aa: CASSLNRGGSQPQHF
CDR3nt: TGTGCCAGCAGTTTAAACAGGGGAGGCAGTCAGCCCCAGCATTTT

j_gene: TRBJ1-2
v_gene: TRBV5-1
d_gene: -
abundance: few
CDR3aa: CASSLAVGRGHSGYTF
CDR3nt: TGCGCCAGCAGCTTGGCCGTAGGGAGAGGGCATTCCGGCTACACCTTC

j_gene: TRBJ1-4
v_gene: TRBV6-1
d_gene: TRBD1
abundance: -
CDR3aa: CASKPRDRGSEKLFF
CDR3nt: TGTGCCAGCAAGCCCCGGGACAGGGGCAGTGAAAAACTGTTTTTT

j_gene: TRBJ1-2
v_gene: TRBV18
d_gene: TRBD1
abundance: -
CDR3aa: CASSSGQGVGYTF
CDR3nt: TGTGCCAGCTCATCGGGACAGGGAGTCGGCTACACCTTC

j_gene: TRBJ1-2
v_gene: TRBV18
d_gene: TRBD1
abundance: -
CDR3aa: CASSTIQTGMEANYGYTF
CDR3nt: TGTGCCAGCTCAACAATACAGACAGGGATGGAAGCAAACTATGGCTACACCTTC

j_gene: TRBJ2-1
v_gene: TRBV7-3
d_gene: TRBD2
abundance: -
CDR3aa: CASSLAAGEAYNEQFF
CDR3nt: TGTGCCAGCAGCTTAGCAGCGGGAGAGGCCTACAATGAGCAGTTCTTC

j_gene: TRBJ2-5
v_gene: TRBV7-2
d_gene: -
abundance: -
CDR3aa: CASSPPGTQETQYF
CDR3nt: TGTGCCAGCAGCCCCCCGGGGACACAAGAGACCCAGTACTTC

j_gene: TRBJ1-4
v_gene: TRBV10-3
d_gene: -
abundance: -
CDR3aa: CAISEGATNEKLFF
CDR3nt: TGTGCCATCAGTGAAGGAGCAACTAATGAAAAACTGTTTTTT

j_gene: TRBJ2-1
v_gene: TRBV7-9
d_gene: -
abundance: -
CDR3aa: CASSFVGDEQFF
CDR3nt: TGTGCCAGCAGCTTCGTGGGAGATGAGCAGTTCTTC

j_gene: TRBJ1-2
v_gene: TRBV7-9
d_gene: -
abundance: -
CDR3aa: CASTPPTVTNYGYTF
CDR3nt: TGTGCCAGCACCCCACCCACAGTGACAAACTATGGCTACACCTTC

j_gene: TRBJ2-7
v_gene: TRBV6-4
d_gene: TRBD1
abundance: -
CDR3aa: CASSTETGSHYEQYF
CDR3nt: TGTGCCAGCAGTACTGAGACAGGGAGCCACTACGAGCAGTACTTC

j_gene: TRBJ1-1
v_gene: TRBV9
d_gene: TRBD1
abundance: -
CDR3aa: CASSPDRLNTEAFF
CDR3nt: TGTGCCAGCAGCCCGGACAGGTTGAACACTGAAGCTTTCTTT

j_gene: TRBJ2-1
v_gene: TRBV19
d_gene: -
abundance: -
CDR3aa: CASSIGVGNEQFF
CDR3nt: TGTGCCAGTAGTATCGGGGTTGGGAATGAGCAGTTCTTC

j_gene: TRBJ2-3
v_gene: TRBV6-1
d_gene: -
abundance: -
CDR3aa: CASKEGGSTDTQYF
CDR3nt: TGTGCCAGCAAGGAGGGGGGGAGCACAGATACGCAGTATTTT

j_gene: TRBJ1-5
v_gene: TRBV5-5
d_gene: TRBD1
abundance: -
CDR3aa: CASSLVGGSANSNQPQHF
CDR3nt: TGTGCCAGCAGCTTGGTAGGGGGCTCCGCAAATAGCAATCAGCCCCAGCATTTT

j_gene: TRBJ1-2
v_gene: TRBV10-3
d_gene: -
abundance: few
CDR3aa: CAISVVGQSVLGYTF
CDR3nt: TGTGCCATCAGTGTAGTGGGACAAAGTGTACTTGGCTACACCTTC

j_gene: TRBJ1-1
v_gene: TRBV19
d_gene: -
abundance: -
CDR3aa: CASSGPRQAMNTEAFF
CDR3nt: TGTGCCAGTAGCGGACCCCGACAGGCGATGAACACTGAAGCTTTCTTT

j_gene: TRBJ1-2
v_gene: TRBV25-1
d_gene: TRBD1
abundance: -
CDR3aa: CASSEYIGGTGAGYTF
CDR3nt: TGTGCCAGCAGTGAATATATCGGGGGGACAGGGGCTGGCTACACCTTC

j_gene: TRBJ1-1
v_gene: TRBV29-1
d_gene: -
abundance: -
CDR3aa: CSFVDGGTEAFF
CDR3nt: TGCAGCTTCGTAGATGGAGGCACGGAAGCTTTCTTT

j_gene: TRBJ2-7
v_gene: TRBV2
d_gene: -
abundance: -
CDR3aa: CASWQGYEQYF
CDR3nt: TGTGCCAGCTGGCAGGGCTACGAGCAGTACTTC

j_gene: TRBJ1-3
v_gene: TRBV7-9
d_gene: -
abundance: large
CDR3aa: CASSLSRGRDKSNTIYF
CDR3nt: TGTGCCAGCAGCTTAAGTAGAGGCAGGGACAAATCTAACACCATATATTTT

j_gene: TRBJ2-2
v_gene: TRBV15
d_gene: -
abundance: -
CDR3aa: CATSRDPQGGSTGELFF
CDR3nt: TGTGCCACCAGCAGAGACCCCCAGGGGGGATCCACCGGGGAGCTGTTTTTT

j_gene: TRBJ2-5
v_gene: TRBV12-1
d_gene: -
abundance: -
CDR3aa: CASSDASWIIADETQYF
CDR3nt: TGTGCCAGCAGTGACGCTAGCTGGATCATCGCCGACGAGACCCAGTACTTC

j_gene: TRBJ1-1
v_gene: TRBV19
d_gene: -
abundance: -
CDR3aa: CASSIGSGPTEAFF
CDR3nt: TGTGCCAGTAGTATAGGGTCAGGGCCAACTGAAGCTTTCTTT

j_gene: TRBJ1-2
v_gene: TRBV5-1
d_gene: -
abundance: -
CDR3aa: CASSQDRAVYGYTF
CDR3nt: TGCGCCAGCAGCCAGGACAGAGCAGTCTATGGCTACACCTTC

j_gene: TRBJ1-1
v_gene: TRBV7-9
d_gene: TRBD1
abundance: few
CDR3aa: CASSSATGVTEAFF
CDR3nt: TGTGCCAGCAGCTCGGCAACAGGGGTCACTGAAGCTTTCTTT

j_gene: TRBJ2-5
v_gene: TRBV10-2
d_gene: -
abundance: few
CDR3aa: CASILVNRPSGETQYF
CDR3nt: TGCGCCAGCATACTGGTCAACAGGCCTTCGGGAGAGACCCAGTACTTC

j_gene: TRBJ2-7
v_gene: TRBV5-1
d_gene: TRBD1
abundance: once
CDR3aa: CASSLDTGGLSYEQYF
CDR3nt: TGCGCCAGCAGCTTGGATACAGGGGGCTTGTCCTACGAGCAGTACTTC

j_gene: TRBJ2-3
v_gene: TRBV25-1
d_gene: -
abundance: few
CDR3aa: CASSQATGLSTDTQYF
CDR3nt: TGTGCCAGCAGCCAAGCCACAGGGTTAAGCACAGATACGCAGTATTTT

j_gene: TRBJ1-2
v_gene: TRBV7-2
d_gene: TRBD1
abundance: -
CDR3aa: CASIPGTGFNYGYTF
CDR3nt: TGTGCCAGCATTCCCGGGACAGGGTTTAACTATGGCTACACCTTC

j_gene: TRBJ2-5
v_gene: TRBV27
d_gene: -
abundance: once
CDR3aa: CASSLSRQYQETQYF
CDR3nt: TGTGCCAGCAGTTTATCGAGGCAGTACCAAGAGACCCAGTACTTC

j_gene: TRBJ1-4
v_gene: TRBV28
d_gene: TRBD1
abundance: -
CDR3aa: CASSLKGAATNEKLFF
CDR3nt: TGCGCCAGCAGCCTTAAGGGGGCTGCAACTAATGAAAAACTGTTTTTT

j_gene: TRBJ2-7
v_gene: TRBV7-8
d_gene: TRBD1
abundance: medium-sized
CDR3aa: CASSPGGTGEQYF
CDR3nt: TGTGCCAGCAGCCCAGGGGGCACGGGAGAGCAGTACTTC

j_gene: TRBJ1-2
v_gene: TRBV6-5
d_gene: -
abundance: few
CDR3aa: CASSDGGGYTF
CDR3nt: TGTGCCAGCAGTGATGGAGGAGGCTACACCTTC

j_gene: TRBJ1-1
v_gene: TRBV9
d_gene: -
abundance: medium-sized
CDR3aa: CASSVGGDTEAFF
CDR3nt: TGTGCCAGCAGCGTAGGGGGGGACACTGAAGCTTTCTTT

j_gene: TRBJ2-7
v_gene: TRBV7-8
d_gene: TRBD1
abundance: few
CDR3aa: CASSTDRGPFNREQYF
CDR3nt: TGTGCCAGCAGCACCGACAGGGGGCCCTTTAATCGCGAGCAGTACTTC

j_gene: TRBJ2-7
v_gene: TRBV10-1
d_gene: TRBD2
abundance: -
CDR3aa: CASSESGLAGFGYEQYF
CDR3nt: TGCGCCAGCAGTGAGTCCGGACTAGCGGGATTCGGCTACGAGCAGTACTTC

j_gene: TRBJ2-3
v_gene: TRBV9
d_gene: TRBD1
abundance: -
CDR3aa: CASSVGIDRGSTDTQYF
CDR3nt: TGTGCCAGCAGCGTGGGGATTGACAGGGGAAGCACAGATACGCAGTATTTT

j_gene: TRBJ2-7
v_gene: TRBV18
d_gene: -
abundance: -
CDR3aa: CASSPRALTASIEQYF
CDR3nt: TGTGCCAGCTCACCACGGGCGCTGACAGCCAGTATCGAGCAGTACTTC

j_gene: TRBJ2-1
v_gene: TRBV29-1
d_gene: -
abundance: -
CDR3aa: CSVDLRGNYNEQFF
CDR3nt: TGCAGCGTTGATCTCAGGGGAAACTACAATGAGCAGTTCTTC

j_gene: TRBJ2-7
v_gene: TRBV7-2
d_gene: TRBD2
abundance: -
CDR3aa: CASSLEASGYEQYF
CDR3nt: TGTGCCAGCAGCTTAGAAGCTAGCGGGTACGAGCAGTACTTC

j_gene: TRBJ2-7
v_gene: TRBV11-2
d_gene: TRBD2
abundance: once
CDR3aa: CASRGSGLAYEQYF
CDR3nt: TGTGCCAGCAGAGGGTCGGGACTAGCCTACGAGCAGTACTTC

j_gene: TRBJ2-1
v_gene: TRBV10-3
d_gene: -
abundance: -
CDR3aa: CAISALDSYNEQFF
CDR3nt: TGTGCCATCAGCGCCCTGGACAGTTACAATGAGCAGTTCTTC

j_gene: TRBJ2-7
v_gene: TRBV4-2
d_gene: -
abundance: -
CDR3aa: CASSQDGRVGEQYF
CDR3nt: TGTGCCAGCAGCCAAGATGGCAGGGTAGGCGAGCAGTACTTC

j_gene: TRBJ2-7
v_gene: TRBV4-1
d_gene: TRBD1
abundance: large
CDR3aa: CASSQDAGGSSYEQYF
CDR3nt: TGCGCCAGCAGCCAAGATGCAGGGGGATCCTCCTACGAGCAGTACTTC

j_gene: TRBJ1-5
v_gene: TRBV7-2
d_gene: -
abundance: once
CDR3aa: CASSDLGQNNQPQHF
CDR3nt: TGTGCCAGCAGCGACCTTGGACAGAACAATCAGCCCCAGCATTTT

j_gene: TRBJ1-6
v_gene: TRBV30
d_gene: TRBD1
abundance: few
CDR3aa: CAWRNSGTGDSPLHF
CDR3nt: TGTGCCTGGAGGAACTCCGGGACAGGGGATTCACCCCTCCACTTT

j_gene: TRBJ2-7
v_gene: TRBV28
d_gene: TRBD2
abundance: -
CDR3aa: CASSLRGAGSYEQYF
CDR3nt: TGTGCCAGCAGTTTGCGGGGGGCGGGTAGTTACGAGCAGTACTTC

j_gene: TRBJ2-2
v_gene: TRBV10-3
d_gene: TRBD2
abundance: -
CDR3aa: CAIGALWLAENTGELFF
CDR3nt: TGTGCCATCGGCGCGCTGTGGCTAGCGGAGAACACCGGGGAGCTGTTTTTT

j_gene: TRBJ2-5
v_gene: TRBV5-1
d_gene: -
abundance: few
CDR3aa: CASSLAGGRGQETQYF
CDR3nt: TGCGCCAGCAGCTTGGCCGGTGGTCGGGGTCAGGAGACCCAGTACTTC

j_gene: TRBJ2-5
v_gene: TRBV11-2
d_gene: -
abundance: -
CDR3aa: CASRRGETQYF
CDR3nt: TGTGCCAGCAGACGGGGGGAGACCCAGTACTTC

j_gene: TRBJ2-7
v_gene: TRBV4-2
d_gene: TRBD1
abundance: -
CDR3aa: CASSLLEGQGLYEQYF
CDR3nt: TGTGCCAGCAGCCTTTTGGAGGGACAGGGTCTGTACGAGCAGTACTTC

j_gene: TRBJ1-1
v_gene: TRBV30
d_gene: TRBD1
abundance: -
CDR3aa: CAWSTQGGDEAFF
CDR3nt: TGTGCCTGGAGTACCCAGGGGGGCGATGAAGCTTTCTTT

j_gene: TRBJ2-7
v_gene: TRBV27
d_gene: TRBD1
abundance: once
CDR3aa: CASSPTGQGFYEQYF
CDR3nt: TGTGCCAGCAGTCCCACGGGACAGGGTTTCTACGAGCAGTACTTC